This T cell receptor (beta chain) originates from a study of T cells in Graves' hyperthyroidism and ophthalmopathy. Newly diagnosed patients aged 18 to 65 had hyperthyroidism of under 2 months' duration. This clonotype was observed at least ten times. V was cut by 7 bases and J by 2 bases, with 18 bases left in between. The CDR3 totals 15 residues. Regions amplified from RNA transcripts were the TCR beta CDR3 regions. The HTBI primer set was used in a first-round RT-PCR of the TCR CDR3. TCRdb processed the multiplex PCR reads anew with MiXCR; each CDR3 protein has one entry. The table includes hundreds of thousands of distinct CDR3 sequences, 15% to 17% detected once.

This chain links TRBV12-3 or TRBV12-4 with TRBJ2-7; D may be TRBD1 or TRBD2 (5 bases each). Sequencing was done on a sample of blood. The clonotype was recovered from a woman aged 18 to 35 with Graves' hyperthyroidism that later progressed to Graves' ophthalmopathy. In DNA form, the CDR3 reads TGTGCCAGCACCCAGTTCGGGGACGGGACCTACGAGCAGTACTTC. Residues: CASTQFGDGTYEQYF.